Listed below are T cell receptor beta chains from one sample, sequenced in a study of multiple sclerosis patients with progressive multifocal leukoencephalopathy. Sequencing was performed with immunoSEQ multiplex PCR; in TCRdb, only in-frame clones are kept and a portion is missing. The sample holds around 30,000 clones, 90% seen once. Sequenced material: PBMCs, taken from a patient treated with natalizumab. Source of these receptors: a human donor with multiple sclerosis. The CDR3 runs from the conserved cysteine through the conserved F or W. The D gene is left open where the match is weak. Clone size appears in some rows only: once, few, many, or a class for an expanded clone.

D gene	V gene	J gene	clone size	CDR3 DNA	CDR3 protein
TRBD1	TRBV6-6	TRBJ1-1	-	TGTGCCAGCAGACGACAGGGGGGTTCCACTGAAGCTTTCTTT	CASRRQGGSTEAFF
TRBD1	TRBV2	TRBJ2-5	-	TGTGCCAGCGGCGACCTACTCCGGGACAGGGGGCGAGAGACCCAGTACTTC	CASGDLLRDRGRETQYF
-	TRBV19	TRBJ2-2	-	TGTGCCTCCTCAAGGGGGGGGACCGACGGCCCCACCGGGGAGCTGTTTTTT	CASSRGGTDGPTGELFF
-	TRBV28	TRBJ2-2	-	TGTGCCAGCAGTTTAGTTTCGGCAGGGCGTTCACCCGGGGAGCTGTTTTTT	CASSLVSAGRSPGELFF
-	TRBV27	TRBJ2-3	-	TGTGCCAGCAGTTTATTCGTGTCAGATACGCAGTATTTT	CASSLFVSDTQYF
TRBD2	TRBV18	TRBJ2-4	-	TGTGCCAGCTCTTCACCACTGCGGGGGGCCAAAAACATTCAGTACTTC	CASSSPLRGAKNIQYF
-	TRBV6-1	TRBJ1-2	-	TGTGCCAGCGAGGGTCTCTATGGCTACACCTTC	CASEGLYGYTF
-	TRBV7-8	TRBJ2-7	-	TGTGCCAGCAGCTTATTTACGACACTGCGTTCCTACGAGCAGTACTTC	CASSLFTTLRSYEQYF
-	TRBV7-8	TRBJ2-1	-	TGTGCCAGCAGCTTATCCCGCGAGGGGGGGGCCTTCGAGCAGTTCTTC	CASSLSREGGAFEQFF
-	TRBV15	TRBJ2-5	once	TGTGCCACCAGCAGGGGGATCCAAGAGACCCAGTACTTC	CATSRGIQETQYF
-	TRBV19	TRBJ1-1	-	TGTGCCAGTAGAGGGCACGGGGATACTGAAGCTTTCTTT	CASRGHGDTEAFF
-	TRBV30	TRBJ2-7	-	TGTGCCTGGAGGGAGGGAGTAGGGAACGAGCAGTACTTC	CAWREGVGNEQYF
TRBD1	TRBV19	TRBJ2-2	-	TGTGCCAGTTGTGAACAGGGGGACACCGGGGAGCTGTTTTTT	CASCEQGDTGELFF
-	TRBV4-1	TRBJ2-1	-	TGCGCCAGCAGCCAAGGGACGAATGAGCAGTTCTTC	CASSQGTNEQFF
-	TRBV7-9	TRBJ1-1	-	TGTGCCAGCAGCTTGTTGAGCACTGAAGCTTTCTTT	CASSLLSTEAFF
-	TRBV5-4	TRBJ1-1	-	TGTGCCAGCAGCGTCGAACAGGGTTGGACTGAAGCTTTCTTT	CASSVEQGWTEAFF
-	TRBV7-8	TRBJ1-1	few	TGTGCCAGCAGGCCCAGGGGGAACACTGAAGCTTTCTTT	CASRPRGNTEAFF
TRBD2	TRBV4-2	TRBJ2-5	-	TGTGCCAGCAGCCAAGACCAAGCGGGGGGGCCTAGGGCCCAAGAGACCCAGTACTTC	CASSQDQAGGPRAQETQYF
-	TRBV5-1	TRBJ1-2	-	TGCGCCAGCAGCCCAGCCGGACAGAACTATGGCTACACCTTC	CASSPAGQNYGYTF
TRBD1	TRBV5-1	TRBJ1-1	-	TGCGCCAGCAGCTTGGTGGCCACAGGGGTAACAAGGGGGACTGAAGCTTTCTTT	CASSLVATGVTRGTEAFF
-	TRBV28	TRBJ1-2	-	TGTGCCAGCAGTTTAACGGCAGGGTCCCACTACACCTTC	CASSLTAGSHYTF
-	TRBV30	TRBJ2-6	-	TGTGCCTGGGAAGTAGGGTCTGGGGCCAACGTCCTGACTTTC	CAWEVGSGANVLTF
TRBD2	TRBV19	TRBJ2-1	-	TGTGCCAGTAGTATAAACCTCGGGGGGGCCAGCTCCTACAATGAGCAGTTCTTC	CASSINLGGASSYNEQFF
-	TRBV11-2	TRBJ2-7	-	TGTGCCAGCACCCAAGGAGGGGGCTCCTACGAGCAGTACTTC	CASTQGGGSYEQYF
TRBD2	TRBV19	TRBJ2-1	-	TGTGCCAGTAGTCCCCGGACTAGCGGGGGAGGTTGGTTCAATGAGCAGTTCTTC	CASSPRTSGGGWFNEQFF
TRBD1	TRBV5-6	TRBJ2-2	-	TGTGCCAGCAGCGTTAGACAGGGGGTGACCACCGGGGAGCTGTTTTTT	CASSVRQGVTTGELFF
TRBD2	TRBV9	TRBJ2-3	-	TGTGCCAGCAGCGTAGAGGGACTAGCCACAGATACGCAGTATTTT	CASSVEGLATDTQYF
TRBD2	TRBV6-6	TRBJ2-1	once	TGTGCCAGCAGCCTGACTAGCGTGAGTTCCTACAATGAGCAGTTCTTC	CASSLTSVSSYNEQFF
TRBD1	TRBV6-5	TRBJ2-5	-	TGTGCCAGCAGTAGTGGACAGGGTGGGGTAGAGACCCAGTACTTC	CASSSGQGGVETQYF
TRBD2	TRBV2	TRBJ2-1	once	TGTGCCAGCACCCCCCTTGGCGGGGGATTTTACAATGAGCAGTTCTTC	CASTPLGGGFYNEQFF
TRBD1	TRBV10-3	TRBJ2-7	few	TGTGCCATCAGTGAAAGTGACAGGGGGTGGGAGCAGTACTTC	CAISESDRGWEQYF
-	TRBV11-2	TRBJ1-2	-	TGTGCCAGCAGCTTTACTCGGACGGATTATGGCTACACCTTC	CASSFTRTDYGYTF
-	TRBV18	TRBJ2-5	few	TGTGCCAGCTCACCACCCGCCAGGAGGGAGACCCAGTACTTC	CASSPPARRETQYF
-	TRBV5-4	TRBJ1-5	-	TGTGCCAGCAGCGTGACAGGTAGCAATCAGCCCCAGCATTTT	CASSVTGSNQPQHF
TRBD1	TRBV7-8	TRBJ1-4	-	TGTGCCAGCAGCGTGCCCCTTACAGGGGGCGGTGAAAAACTGTTTTTT	CASSVPLTGGGEKLFF
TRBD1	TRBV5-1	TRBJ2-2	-	TGCGCCAGCCGGGGACAGCTGAACACCGGGGAGCTGTTTTTT	CASRGQLNTGELFF
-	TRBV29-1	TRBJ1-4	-	TGCAGCGTACTACAGGGAACTAATGAAAAACTGTTTTTT	CSVLQGTNEKLFF
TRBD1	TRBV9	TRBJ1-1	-	TGTGCCAGCAGCGGGACAGGGGGCAGTTACACTGAAGCTTTCTTT	CASSGTGGSYTEAFF
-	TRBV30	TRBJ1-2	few	TGTGCCTGGAGTGAAATGGGGGGCGCAGGCTATGGCTACACCTTC	CAWSEMGGAGYGYTF
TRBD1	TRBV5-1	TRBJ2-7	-	TGCGCCAGCAGCACCCGGGACAGGAAGTACTTC	CASSTRDRKYF
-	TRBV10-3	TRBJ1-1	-	TGTGCCATCATAGAGGAGGGTAGGGCTTTCTTT	CAIIEEGRAFF
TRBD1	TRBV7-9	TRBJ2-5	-	TGTGCCAGCAGCTGGCCGGGACAGGGGCAAGAGACCCAGTACTTC	CASSWPGQGQETQYF
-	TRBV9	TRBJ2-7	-	TGTGCCAGCAGCGTAGGACCCTTTCAGGAGGGGCCAGGGCACGAGCAGTACTTC	CASSVGPFQEGPGHEQYF
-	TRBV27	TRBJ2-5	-	TGTGCCACCAAGTGGGGGGAGACCCAGTACTTC	CATKWGETQYF
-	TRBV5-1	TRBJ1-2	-	TGCGCCAGCAGCCCGCCGGGCCCTAACTATGGCTACACCTTC	CASSPPGPNYGYTF
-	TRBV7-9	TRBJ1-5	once	TGTGCCAGCAGCTTGCGAGGGGCGGATCAGCCCCAGCATTTT	CASSLRGADQPQHF
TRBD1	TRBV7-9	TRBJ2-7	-	TGTGCCAGCAGCCGTACAGGGGGATCGTCCTACGAGCAGTACTTC	CASSRTGGSSYEQYF
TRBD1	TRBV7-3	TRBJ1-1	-	TGTGCCAGCAGCCTTGACAGGGGACCGAACACTGAAGCTTTCTTT	CASSLDRGPNTEAFF
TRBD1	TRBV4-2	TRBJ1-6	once	TGTGCCAGCAGCCCTCGACAGGGGGCGGCTAATTCACCCCTCCACTTT	CASSPRQGAANSPLHF